This TCR beta chain is from a study of PD-1 blockade in classical Hodgkin lymphoma. As for the study in general: Patients were administered nivolumab (3 mg/kg intravenously) every 2 weeks.

The assay was immunoSEQ multiplex PCR, and TCRdb's table has in-frame clones only and misses some. Of about 100,000 clones in the sample, around 89% are singletons; the top ten hold around 20%. All patients experienced relapse after autologous stem cell transplantation, and brentuximab vedotin exposure was variable. The germline V gene has CDR1 SGHAT and CDR2 FQNNGV. The V end was cut by 1 base, the J end by 0 bases, with 9 bases between. The CDR3 spans 15 residues. Turning to this clone: Its antigen is still unknown.

Whole-study findings and limits: As was reported, newly diagnosed patients showed lower baseline TCR diversity than healthy donors did. A significant rise in TCR diversity by C4D1 was seen for CD4+ but not CD8+ cells. Complete responders' baseline diversity resembled that of newly diagnosed patients.

J is TRBJ1-1 and V is TRBV11-2; D uncertain. The sequencing used peripheral blood mononuclear cells (PBMCs), collected before the second cycle of nivolumab. The sequence was obtained from a human donor with classical Hodgkin lymphoma. CDR3 sequence: CASSLGLTVNTEAFF. The CDR3 DNA is TGTGCCAGCAGCTTAGGATTGACGGTGAACACTGAAGCTTTCTTT.